Listed below are T cell receptor beta chains from one sample, sequenced in a study of vaccination effects on CD4 cells after COVID-19. No antigens are known for them. TCRdb's copy holds only in-frame clones and misses some; the assay was immunoSEQ multiplex PCR. The sample records about 69,000 clones, 70% to 75% being singletons. Sequencing used CD4+ T cells from PBMCs cultured with HCoV-229E spike peptides, obtained after COVID-19 vaccination. The receptor set was obtained from a human donor who received a COVID-19 vaccine. CDR3s include the opening cysteine and the closing phenylalanine or tryptophan. D genes are given only for firm matches. Clone size, where shown, is once, few, many, or a class for clones that have expanded.

D gene	clone size	V gene	CDR3 length	J gene	CDR3 protein	CDR3 DNA
TRBD2	.	TRBV5-1	18	TRBJ2-3	CASSFRTSGGGGTDTQYF	TGCGCCAGCAGCTTCCGGACTAGCGGGGGAGGGGGGACAGATACGCAGTATTTT
TRBD1	.	TRBV7-2	15	TRBJ1-2	CASSITGTDDYGYTF	TGTGCCAGCAGCATCACCGGGACAGACGACTATGGCTACACCTTC
TRBD1	.	TRBV27	14	TRBJ1-2	CASSGRQGARGYTF	TGTGCCAGCAGTGGTCGACAGGGAGCGAGGGGCTACACCTTC
.	.	TRBV28	15	TRBJ1-1	CASSAVRGADTEAFF	TGTGCCAGCAGCGCCGTTAGGGGCGCGGACACTGAAGCTTTCTTT
TRBD1	.	TRBV6-1	15	TRBJ1-5	CASSERAGGHQPQHF	TGTGCCAGCAGTGAAAGGGCAGGGGGCCATCAGCCCCAGCATTTT
.	.	TRBV5-1	12	TRBJ1-1	CASSLPNTEAFF	TGCGCCAGCAGCTTGCCTAACACTGAAGCTTTCTTT
.	few	TRBV2	14	TRBJ1-2	CASSESTGDYGYTF	TGTGCCAGCAGTGAATCGACCGGGGACTATGGCTACACCTTC
.	few	TRBV5-1	16	TRBJ1-2	CASSLVGDTGSHGYTF	TGCGCCAGCAGCTTGGTGGGGGACACGGGATCCCATGGCTACACCTTC
TRBD1	.	TRBV7-8	15	TRBJ2-3	CASSSPGQAADTQYF	TGTGCCAGCAGCTCCCCGGGACAGGCGGCAGATACGCAGTATTTT
TRBD1	.	TRBV4-1	14	TRBJ1-6	CASSTRTGDSPLHF	TGCGCCAGCAGCACCCGGACAGGGGATTCACCCCTCCACTTT
.	.	TRBV5-4	15	TRBJ1-4	CASSSEGGTAEKLFF	TGTGCCAGCAGCTCCGAAGGGGGGACGGCCGAAAAACTGTTTTTT
TRBD2	.	TRBV10-1	14	TRBJ2-2	CASSEGRVSGELFF	TGCGCCAGCAGTGAAGGGAGGGTGTCCGGGGAGCTGTTTTTT
.	.	TRBV3-1/TRBV3-2	12	TRBJ2-3	CASSQETDTQYF	TGTGCCAGCAGCCAAGAAACAGATACGCAGTATTTT
.	few	TRBV7-9	15	TRBJ2-2	CASSLGRLNTGELFF	TGTGCCAGCAGCTTGGGCAGATTAAACACCGGGGAGCTGTTTTTT
TRBD1	.	TRBV5-1	16	TRBJ1-3	CASSLTGADSGNTIYF	TGCGCCAGCAGCTTAACAGGGGCCGATTCTGGAAACACCATATATTTT
.	.	TRBV5-4	14	TRBJ1-3	CASSLMGQENTIYF	TGTGCCAGCAGCTTGATGGGGCAGGAAAACACCATATATTTT
TRBD2	.	TRBV5-1	15	TRBJ2-2	CASSSSGLASGELFF	TGCGCCAGCAGCTCCTCGGGACTAGCATCCGGGGAGCTGTTTTTT
TRBD1	.	TRBV3-1/TRBV3-2	19	TRBJ2-6	CASSQGRDRALSGANVLTF	TGTGCCAGCAGCCAAGGCCGGGACAGGGCTCTCTCTGGGGCCAACGTCCTGACTTTC
.	.	TRBV19	15	TRBJ2-5	CASSILWGTQETQYF	TGTGCCAGTAGTATACTTTGGGGAACCCAAGAGACCCAGTACTTC
TRBD1	once	TRBV6-5	13	TRBJ1-1	CASQTGGGMRAFF	TGTGCCAGCCAAACCGGAGGGGGCATGAGAGCTTTCTTT
.	.	TRBV5-6	13	TRBJ1-3	CASSFVSGNTIYF	TGTGCCAGCAGCTTCGTCTCTGGAAACACCATATATTTT
.	.	TRBV7-9	15	TRBJ1-2	CASSLGYSQVGGYTF	TGTGCCAGCAGCTTAGGTTACAGCCAGGTCGGAGGCTACACCTTC
.	few	TRBV5-1	13	TRBJ2-5	CASSLVVGETQYF	TGCGCCAGCAGCTTGGTAGTGGGCGAGACCCAGTACTTC